These 18 T cell receptor beta chains share one sample of origin, sequenced in a study of Ad26.COV2.S vaccination and SARS-CoV-2 variants. As to treatment: some 20 received Ad26.COV2.S at low or high dose, single or two shots; 5 received placebo; per-sample allocation not given. Specimens were obtained on day 63 following the first vaccine or placebo injection. Sequencing used immunoSEQ multiplex PCR; TCRdb keeps in-frame clones, though not all of them. Of around 250,000 clones listed, around nine tenths are singletons. The sequencing used peripheral blood, collected in a trial of Ad26.COV2.S vaccine versus placebo. The receptor source for this set is a person aged 18-65 years who received the Ad26.COV2.S COVID-19 vaccine or a placebo.

The chain carries TRBV12-3 or TRBV12-4 and TRBJ1-2; D may be TRBD1 (6 bases). Trimming stripped 6 bases from V and 7 bases from J, with 15 bases between. The CDR3 length is 13 residues. CDR3 nucleotides: TGTGCCAGCAGGTTCACGGGGGCTGGTGGCTACACCTTC. Protein sequence: CASRFTGAGGYTF.

The rearrangement uses TRBV9 and TRBJ2-1, with 7 bases fitting TRBD2. CDR3 length: 16 residues. Germline CDR1 is SGDLS and CDR2 is YYNGEE. Unmatched junction bases numbered 10, after V lost 3 bases and J lost 4 bases. For the CDR3, the DNA is TGTGCCAGCAGCGACCCAGGGACTACCAAATACAATGAGCAGTTCTTC. This translates into CASSDPGTTKYNEQFF.

The genes are TRBV6-5 and TRBJ1-2, with no clear D. Germline V gives CDR1 MNHEY, CDR2 SVGAGI. CDR3 size: 12 residues. V gave up 4 bases and J gave up 8 bases, with 11 bases separating them. This chain's CDR3 is CASSSPTGGYTF. The CDR3 nucleotides read TGTGCCAGCAGTTCCCCAACTGGGGGCTACACCTTC.

The rearrangement links TRBV4-1 to TRBJ1-2, with D uncertain. Trimming left V 2 bases short and J 0 bases short, with 7 bases between. The CDR3 is 14 residues long. Germline CDR1 reads MGHRA; CDR2 reads YSYEKL. This CDR3 reads CASSQNNANYGYTF. The CDR3 DNA reads TGCGCCAGCAGCCAAAACAATGCTAACTATGGCTACACCTTC.

The chain combines TRBV27 with TRBJ2-4, with D unresolved. The V gene's germline CDR1 is MNHEY and CDR2 SMNVEV (reference sequence). V lost 5 bases, J lost 0 bases, and 8 bases lay in between. The CDR3 totals 14 residues. The DNA for the CDR3 is TGTGCCAGCAGTGATACACTAGCCAAAAACATTCAGTACTTC. Residues: CASSDTLAKNIQYF.

This clone was found once. V usage is TRBV6-5 and J usage is TRBJ2-4, with 9 bases identical to TRBD1. In germline, CDR1 is MNHEY, CDR2 SVGAGI. The CDR3 is 13 amino acids. V lost 7 bases and J lost 9; bases outside the gene matches: 7. CDR3 in amino acids: CASTGTGMSIQYF. The DNA of the CDR3 is TGTGCCAGCACCGGGACAGGGATGTCCATTCAGTACTTC.

The table lists this clone with a few counts. The chain joins TRBV5-4 to TRBJ1-3, with 8 bases identical to TRBD1. CDR3 length: 15 residues. The germline V gene encodes CDR1 SGHNT and CDR2 YYREEE (reference sequence). Unmatched junction bases numbered 3, after V lost 4 bases and J lost 0 bases. The CDR3 protein is CASSLDRVSGNTIYF. Here the CDR3 DNA reads TGTGCCAGCAGCCTGGACAGGGTCTCTGGAAACACCATATATTTT.

CDR3 region: CASSLTIRGGNTIYF. CDR3 DNA: TGTGCCAGCAGCTTAACCATCCGCGGTGGAAACACCATATATTTT. This rearrangement joins TRBV7-2 to TRBJ1-3; D not resolved. Between the trimmed V and J ends, which lost 2 bases and 3 bases, there was a span of 11 bases. CDR1 and CDR2 (germline): SGHTA, FQGNSA. The CDR3 length is 15 residues.

This chain joins TRBV6-2 or TRBV6-3 and TRBJ1-2; D call uncertain. Trimming removed 5 bases at V and 8 bases at J, with 18 bases between. CDR3 size: 14 residues. The germline V gene has CDR1 MNHEY and CDR2 SVGEGT. The chain's CDR3 is CASSTHQTLEGYTF. Here the CDR3 DNA reads TGTGCCAGCAGTACCCACCAGACGTTAGAAGGCTACACCTTC.

V is TRBV5-6 and J is TRBJ2-7, with 7 bases matching TRBD2. Trimming took 2 bases from V and 5 from J; bases not matched to a gene: 7. Germline V gene lookup returns CDR1 SGHDT and CDR2 YYEEEE. The CDR3 covers 14 residues. The CDR3 loop is CASSFQSGIDEQYV. The CDR3 DNA reads TGTGCCAGCAGCTTCCAAAGCGGGATCGACGAGCAGTACGTC.

The chain joins TRBV30 to TRBJ2-7; D might be TRBD1 or TRBD2, each matching 6 bases. With 8 bases removed from V and 2 bases from J, the gap between germline ends came to 16 bases. The CDR3 has 13 amino acids. Germline lookup yields CDR1 GTSNPN and CDR2 SVGIG (reference sequence). The CDR3 protein is CALEGGRPYEQYF. In DNA form, the CDR3 reads TGTGCCCTCGAAGGGGGGCGACCCTACGAGCAGTACTTC.

There are a few counts of this clone. The rearrangement uses TRBV18 and TRBJ1-5, with D possibly being TRBD1 (5 bases). The CDR3 has 16 amino acids. The germline V gene encodes CDR1 KGHSH and CDR2 LQKENI. Trimming stripped 4 bases from V and 0 bases from J, with 13 bases between. CDR3 amino acids: CASSLGTSDSNQPQHF. The CDR3 DNA follows: TGTGCCAGCTCACTAGGGACCTCCGATAGCAATCAGCCCCAGCATTTT.

The V call is TRBV5-6, the J call TRBJ1-6; TRBD1 matches 7 bases. Germline V lookup: CDR1 SGHDT, CDR2 YYEEEE. J was trimmed by 8 bases and V by 2 bases; bases with no gene match: 10. The CDR3 is 16 residues long. CDR3 sequence: CASSLTRQGSDSPLHF. In nucleotides, the CDR3 is TGTGCCAGCAGCTTAACCCGACAGGGTAGCGATTCACCCCTCCACTTT.

The V and J genes are TRBV4-2 and TRBJ2-7, with D perhaps TRBD1 (5 bases). V lost 1 base and J lost 7, with 8 bases in between. Looked up from germline, CDR1 is LGHNA and CDR2 is YNFKEQ. This CDR3 has 12 amino acids. Here the CDR3 reads CASSQVRTEQYF. In DNA, the CDR3 is TGTGCCAGCAGCCAAGTCCGGACAGAGCAGTACTTC.

This rearrangement joins TRBV4-3 to TRBJ1-3; D remains unclear. The CDR3 contains 15 residues. The ends were cut back, 0 bases at V and 1 base at J, with 7 bases in the middle. Germline values: CDR1 LGHNA, CDR2 YSLEER. The CDR3 sequence is CASSQEVGSGNTIYF. DNA for the CDR3: TGCGCCAGCAGCCAAGAGGTGGGGTCTGGAAACACCATATATTTT.

CDR3 sequence reads: CASSPTTGGGEQYF. CDR3 bases: TGTGCCAGCTCACCAACTACAGGGGGGGGAGAGCAGTACTTC. The genes are TRBV18 and TRBJ2-7; D possibly corresponds to TRBD1 (8 bases). With 2 bases removed from V and 7 bases from J, the gap between germline ends came to 15 bases. The CDR3 is 14 residues long. Germline assignment: CDR1 KGHSH and CDR2 LQKENI.

This rearrangement joins TRBV3-1 (or the pseudogene TRBV3-2) to TRBJ2-6; TRBD2 is a possible D gene (5 bases). The CDR3 spans 17 residues. Trimming shortened V by 3 bases and J by 4 bases, and 16 bases separated the two germline ends. The germline V gene has CDR1 LGHDT and CDR2 YNNKEL (reference sequence). This CDR3 reads CASSHLGSAAGANVLTF. The DNA of the CDR3 is TGTGCCAGCAGCCACCTCGGATCAGCGGCGGGGGCCAACGTCCTGACTTTC.

This clone was detected only once. This sequence joins TRBV7-2 and TRBJ1-5; D uncertain. Germline V lookup: CDR1 SGHTA, CDR2 FQGNSA. This CDR3 is built from 15 residues. Trimming removed 5 bases from V and 0 bases from J, with 11 bases in between. As DNA, the CDR3 is TGTGCCAGCAGCCCCCGACGGTATAGCAATCAGCCCCAGCATTTT. Amino acids: CASSPRRYSNQPQHF.